The T cell receptor beta chain under discussion was sequenced for a study of read filtering for tumor transcriptome and immune sequencing. Across the study: R-ISS stage counts were under 10 for I, roughly 15 for II, about seven for III. Transcriptome libraries were built from DNase-treated RNA.

This library used roughly 370 ng RNA and molecular barcoded adaptors spanning alpha/delta and beta/gamma chains. TCRdb reprocessed the reads with MiXCR, giving one entry per CDR3 protein. Seen here are some 130,000 distinct CDR3 sequences, around 13% observed once, and the top ten hold 9.5% to 11%. This clonotype was seen a few times. This could be a read error, since a much larger clone is one nucleotide away. V was clipped by 3 bases and J by 10 bases, with 17 bases between them. The CDR3 consists of 14 residues. Looked up from germline, CDR1 is SGHKS and CDR2 is YYEKEE (reference sequence). This rearrangement joins TRBV5-5 to TRBJ1-5; D unclear. Sequencing was performed on a population of CD138-negative cells sorted from bone marrow. The sequence was obtained from a donor older than 35 with multiple myeloma. In nucleotides, the CDR3 is TGTGCCAGCAGCTCGGACGCCGGAGATCGCCCCCAGCATTTT. Amino acids: CASSSDAGDRPQHF.